The T cell receptor beta chain under discussion was sequenced for a study of shared clonotypes between healthy human individuals. As for the study in general: Donors, aged 18 to 49, were a couple of women and three men.

Running of the assay took place at deep level. The table came from immunoSEQ multiplex PCR; TCRdb's copy has only in-frame clones and leaves some out. The sample comprises more than 2 million clones, approximately 95% of which are singletons, and 0.13% rests with the top ten. In the case of this clone: Its antigen is currently unknown.

Findings and caveats of the study: Clonotypes that were shared across four donors made up around 5% of naive CD4 clonotypes.

CDR3 length: 15 amino acids. With 4 bases removed from V and 0 bases from J, the gap between germline ends came to 12 bases. Germline V gene sequence: CDR1 MDHEN, CDR2 SYDVKM. J is TRBJ1-1 and V is TRBV28; possible D gene TRBD1, 6 bases. The source material was naive CD4+ T cells sorted from blood. Specified subset: CD45RA+ positively selected. This clonotype was obtained from a man aged 18-30 years in good health. This chain's CDR3 is CASSSRQALNTEAFF. Here the CDR3 DNA reads TGTGCCAGCAGTTCCAGACAGGCCCTGAACACTGAAGCTTTCTTT. The full variable domain, its missing parts supplied by reference TRBV28 and TRBJ1-1, is DVKVTQSSRYLVKRTGEKVFLECVQDMDHENMFWYRQDPGLGLRLIYFSYDVKMKEKGDIPEGYSVSREKKERFSLILESASTNQTSMYLCASSSRQALNTEAFFGQGTRLTVV.